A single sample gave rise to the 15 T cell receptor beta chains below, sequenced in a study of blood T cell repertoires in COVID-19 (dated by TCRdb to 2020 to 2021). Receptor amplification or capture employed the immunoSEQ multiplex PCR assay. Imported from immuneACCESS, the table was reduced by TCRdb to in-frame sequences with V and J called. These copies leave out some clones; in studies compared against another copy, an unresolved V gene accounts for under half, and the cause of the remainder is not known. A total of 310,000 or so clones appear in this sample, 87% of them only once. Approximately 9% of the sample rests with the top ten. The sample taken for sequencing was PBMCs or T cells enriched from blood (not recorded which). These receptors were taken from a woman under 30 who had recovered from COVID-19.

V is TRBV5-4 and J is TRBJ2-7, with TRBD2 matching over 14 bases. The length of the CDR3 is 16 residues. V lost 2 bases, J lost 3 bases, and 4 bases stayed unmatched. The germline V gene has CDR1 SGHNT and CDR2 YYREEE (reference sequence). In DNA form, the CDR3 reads TGTGCCAGCAGCTTAGGACTAGCGGGGGGTTACTACGAGCAGTACTTC. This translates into CASSLGLAGGYYEQYF.

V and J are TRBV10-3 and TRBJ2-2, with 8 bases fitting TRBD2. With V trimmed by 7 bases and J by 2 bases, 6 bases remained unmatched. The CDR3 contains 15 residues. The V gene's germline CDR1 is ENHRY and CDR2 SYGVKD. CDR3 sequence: CAIKGLGTNTGELFF. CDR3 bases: TGTGCCATCAAGGGACTAGGCACTAACACCGGGGAGCTGTTTTTT.

The CDR3 bases are TGCGCCAGCAGCCAAGCGTCAGCGGGGGCTTGGCCCTACGAGCAGTACTTC. It translates to CASSQASAGAWPYEQYF. The rearrangement links TRBV4-3 to TRBJ2-7; 8 bases match TRBD2. Per germline, CDR1 LGHNA and CDR2 YSLEER. Unmatched junction bases numbered 10, after V lost 1 base and J lost 2 bases. There are 17 residues in the CDR3.

CDR3 sequence reads: CASVTMRGITEAFF. The CDR3, as DNA: TGTGCCAGCGTTACCATGAGGGGGATCACTGAAGCTTTCTTT. The gene calls are TRBV7-8 and TRBJ1-1, with a possible D match to TRBD1 (6 bases). Between the trimmed V and J ends, which lost 8 bases and 4 bases, there was a span of 17 bases. Per germline, CDR1 SGHVS and CDR2 FQNEAQ. This CDR3 spans 14 amino acids.

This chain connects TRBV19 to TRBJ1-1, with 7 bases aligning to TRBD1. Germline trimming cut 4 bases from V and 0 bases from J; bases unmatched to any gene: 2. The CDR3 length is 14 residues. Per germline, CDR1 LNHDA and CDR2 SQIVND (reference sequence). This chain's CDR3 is CASSRGTVNTEAFF. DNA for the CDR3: TGTGCCAGTAGTAGGGGGACAGTGAACACTGAAGCTTTCTTT.

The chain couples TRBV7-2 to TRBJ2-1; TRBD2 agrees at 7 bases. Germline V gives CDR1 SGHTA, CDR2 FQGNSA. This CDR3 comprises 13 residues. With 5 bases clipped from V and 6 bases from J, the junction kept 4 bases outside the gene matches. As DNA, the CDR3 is TGTGCCAGCAGCACCCGACTAGCCAATGAGCAGTTCTTC. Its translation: CASSTRLANEQFF.

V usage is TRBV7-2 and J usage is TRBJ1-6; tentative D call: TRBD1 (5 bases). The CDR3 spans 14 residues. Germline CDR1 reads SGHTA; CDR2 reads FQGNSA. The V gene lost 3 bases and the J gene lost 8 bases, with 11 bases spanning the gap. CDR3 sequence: CASSFDSIDSPLHF. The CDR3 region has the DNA TGTGCCAGCAGCTTTGACAGTATAGATTCACCCCTCCACTTT.

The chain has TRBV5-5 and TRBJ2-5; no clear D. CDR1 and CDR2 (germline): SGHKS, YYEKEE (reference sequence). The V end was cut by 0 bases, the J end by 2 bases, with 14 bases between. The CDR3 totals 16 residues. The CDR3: CASSLESFLDQETQYF. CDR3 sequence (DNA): TGTGCCAGCAGCTTGGAGAGCTTCTTAGATCAAGAGACCCAGTACTTC.

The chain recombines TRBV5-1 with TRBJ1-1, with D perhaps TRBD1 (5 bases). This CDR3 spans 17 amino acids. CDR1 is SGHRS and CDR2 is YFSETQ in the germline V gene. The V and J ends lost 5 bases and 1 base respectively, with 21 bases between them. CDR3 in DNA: TGCGCCAGCAGTCCACGGACGCAGGGCGGCCCGAACACTGAAGCTTTCTTT. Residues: CASSPRTQGGPNTEAFF.

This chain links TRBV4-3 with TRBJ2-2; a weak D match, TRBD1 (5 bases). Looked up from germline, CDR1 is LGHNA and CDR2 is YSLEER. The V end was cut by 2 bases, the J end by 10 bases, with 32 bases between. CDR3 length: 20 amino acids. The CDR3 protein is CASSQIVMGQGFFAGLELFF. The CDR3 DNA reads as TGCGCCAGCAGCCAAATCGTCATGGGGCAGGGTTTTTTTGCTGGCTTGGAGCTGTTTTTT.

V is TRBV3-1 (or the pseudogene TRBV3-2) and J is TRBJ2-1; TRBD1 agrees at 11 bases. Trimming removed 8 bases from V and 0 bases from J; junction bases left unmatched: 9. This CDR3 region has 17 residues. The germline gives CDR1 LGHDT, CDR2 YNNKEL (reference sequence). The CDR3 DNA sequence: TGTGCCAGCTGCGAACCCGGGACAGGGGGCTCCTACAATGAGCAGTTCTTC. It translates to CASCEPGTGGSYNEQFF.

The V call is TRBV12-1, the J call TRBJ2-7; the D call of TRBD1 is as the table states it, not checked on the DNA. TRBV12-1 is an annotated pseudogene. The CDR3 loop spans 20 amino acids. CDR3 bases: TGTGCCAGCAGCGGACGAGCCAGGGCCCGGGTTTCGTGGGGTGACTACGAGCAGTACTTC. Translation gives CASSGRARARVSWGDYEQYF.

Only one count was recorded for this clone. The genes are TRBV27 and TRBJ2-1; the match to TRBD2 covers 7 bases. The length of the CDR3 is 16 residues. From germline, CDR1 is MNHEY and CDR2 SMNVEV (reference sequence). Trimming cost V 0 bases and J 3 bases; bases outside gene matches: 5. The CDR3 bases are TGTGCCAGCAGTTTATCGCTAGCGGAACTCTACAATGAGCAGTTCTTC. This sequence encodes CASSLSLAELYNEQFF.

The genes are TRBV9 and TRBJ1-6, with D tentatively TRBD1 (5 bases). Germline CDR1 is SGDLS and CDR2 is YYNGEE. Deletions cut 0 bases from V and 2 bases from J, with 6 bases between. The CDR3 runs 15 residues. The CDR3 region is CASSVGGAYNSPLHF. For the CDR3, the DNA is TGTGCCAGCAGCGTAGGGGGGGCCTATAATTCACCCCTCCACTTT.

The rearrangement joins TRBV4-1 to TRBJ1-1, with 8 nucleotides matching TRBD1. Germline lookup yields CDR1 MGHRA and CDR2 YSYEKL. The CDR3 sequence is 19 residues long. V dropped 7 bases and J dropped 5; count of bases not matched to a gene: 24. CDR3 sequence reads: CASTITPGQGEVAKTEAFF. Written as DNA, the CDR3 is TGCGCCAGCACGATTACACCCGGACAGGGAGAGGTTGCGAAAACTGAAGCTTTCTTT.